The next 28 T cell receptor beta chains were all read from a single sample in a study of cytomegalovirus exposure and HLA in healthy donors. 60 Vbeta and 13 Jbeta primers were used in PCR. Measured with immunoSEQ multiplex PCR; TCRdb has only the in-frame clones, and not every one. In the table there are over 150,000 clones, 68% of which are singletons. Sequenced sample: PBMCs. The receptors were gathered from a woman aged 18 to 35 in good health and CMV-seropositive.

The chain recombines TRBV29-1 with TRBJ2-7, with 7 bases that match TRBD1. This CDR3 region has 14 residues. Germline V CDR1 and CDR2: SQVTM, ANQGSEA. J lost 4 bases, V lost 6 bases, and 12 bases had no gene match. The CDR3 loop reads CSVGGAGTVYEQYF. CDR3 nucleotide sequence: TGCAGCGTCGGTGGGGCCGGGACAGTTTACGAGCAGTACTTC.

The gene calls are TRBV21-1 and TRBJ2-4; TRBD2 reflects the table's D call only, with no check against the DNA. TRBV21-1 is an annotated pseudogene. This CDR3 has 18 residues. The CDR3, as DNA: TGTGCCAGCAGCAAAGTTGGCTGTTGCGGGAGGCCCAAAAACATTCAGTACTTC. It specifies CASSKVGCCGRPKNIQYF.

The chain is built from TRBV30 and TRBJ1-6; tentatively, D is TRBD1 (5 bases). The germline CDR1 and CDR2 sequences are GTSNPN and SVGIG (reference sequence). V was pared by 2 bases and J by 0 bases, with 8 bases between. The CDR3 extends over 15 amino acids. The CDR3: CAWSLDSSYNSPLHF. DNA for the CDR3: TGTGCCTGGAGTTTAGACAGCTCCTATAATTCACCCCTCCACTTT.

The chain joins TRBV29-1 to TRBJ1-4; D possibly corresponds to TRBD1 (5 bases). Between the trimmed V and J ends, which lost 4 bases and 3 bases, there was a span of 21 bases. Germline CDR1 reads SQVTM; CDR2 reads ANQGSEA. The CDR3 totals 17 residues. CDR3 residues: CSVGGSPNPGANEKLFF. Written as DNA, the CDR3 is TGCAGCGTTGGGGGCAGCCCAAATCCGGGAGCTAATGAAAAACTGTTTTTT.

CDR3 sequence (DNA): TGTGCCAGCAGCTTGGGGGGGGACAGGCCCTACGAGCAGTACTTC. It translates to CASSLGGDRPYEQYF. The chain employs TRBV5-4 and TRBJ2-7; the match to TRBD1 covers 8 bases. The CDR3 length is 15 residues. V was pared by 0 bases and J by 2 bases, with 4 bases of the junction left unmatched. Per germline, CDR1 SGHNT and CDR2 YYREEE (reference sequence). Looking up the rest from reference TRBV5-4 and TRBJ2-7 gives the full variable domain: ETGVTQSPTHLIKTRGQQVTLRCSSQSGHNTVSWYQQALGQGPQFIFQYYREEENGRGNFPPRFSGLQFPNYSSELNVNALELDDSALYLCASSLGGDRPYEQYFGPGTRLTVT.

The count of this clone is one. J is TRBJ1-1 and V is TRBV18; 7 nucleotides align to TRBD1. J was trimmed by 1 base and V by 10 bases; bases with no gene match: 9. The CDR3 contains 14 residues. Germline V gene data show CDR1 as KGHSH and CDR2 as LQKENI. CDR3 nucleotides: TGTGCCACCGCCTTGGGACAGACGAACACTGAAGCTTTCTTT. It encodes CATALGQTNTEAFF.

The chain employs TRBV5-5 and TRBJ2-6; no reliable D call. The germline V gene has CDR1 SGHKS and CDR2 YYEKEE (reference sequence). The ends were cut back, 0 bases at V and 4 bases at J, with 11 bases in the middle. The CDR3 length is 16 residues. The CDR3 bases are TGTGCCAGCAGCTTGGTGATAGGAGTCGGGGCCAACGTCCTGACTTTC. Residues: CASSLVIGVGANVLTF.

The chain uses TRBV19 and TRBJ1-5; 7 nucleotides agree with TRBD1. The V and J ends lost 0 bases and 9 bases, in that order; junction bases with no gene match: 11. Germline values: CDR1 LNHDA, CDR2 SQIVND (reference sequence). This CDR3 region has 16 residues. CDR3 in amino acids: CASSIELRDRRRPQHF. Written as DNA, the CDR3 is TGTGCCAGTAGTATAGAACTCCGGGACAGACGTCGGCCCCAGCATTTT. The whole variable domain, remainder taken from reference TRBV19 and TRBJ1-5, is DGGITQSPKYLFRKEGQNVTLSCEQNLNHDAMYWYRQDPGQGLRLIYYSQIVNDFQKGDIAEGYSVSREKKESFPLTVTSAQKNPTAFYLCASSIELRDRRRPQHFGDGTRLSIL.

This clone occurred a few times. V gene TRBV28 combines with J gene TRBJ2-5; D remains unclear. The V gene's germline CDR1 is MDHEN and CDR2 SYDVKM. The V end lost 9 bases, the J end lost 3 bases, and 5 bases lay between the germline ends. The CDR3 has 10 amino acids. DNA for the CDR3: TGTGCCAGTGCGAAAGAGACCCAGTACTTC. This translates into CASAKETQYF.

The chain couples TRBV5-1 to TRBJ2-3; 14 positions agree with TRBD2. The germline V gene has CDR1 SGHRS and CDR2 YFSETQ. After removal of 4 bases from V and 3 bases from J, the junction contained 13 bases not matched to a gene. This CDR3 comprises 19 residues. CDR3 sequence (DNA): TGCGCCAGCAGCGCCAGACTAGCGGGGGGGCCCCCGGGGACAGATACGCAGTATTTT. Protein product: CASSARLAGGPPGTDTQYF.

The CDR3 sequence: CASSPTTAPSYGYTF. As DNA, the CDR3 is TGTGCCAGCAGTCCGACGACAGCACCCTCCTATGGCTACACCTTC. The chain combines TRBV2 with TRBJ1-2, with a tentative D call TRBD1 (5 bases). CDR1 is SNHLY and CDR2 is FYNNEI in the germline V gene. The CDR3 loop spans 15 amino acids. The V end was cut by 5 bases, the J end by 4 bases, with 17 bases between.

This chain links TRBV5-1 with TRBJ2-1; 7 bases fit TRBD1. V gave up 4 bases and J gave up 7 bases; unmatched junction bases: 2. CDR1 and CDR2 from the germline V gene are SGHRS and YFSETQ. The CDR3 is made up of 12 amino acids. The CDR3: CASSIQGNEQFF. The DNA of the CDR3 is TGCGCCAGCAGCATACAGGGGAATGAGCAGTTCTTC.

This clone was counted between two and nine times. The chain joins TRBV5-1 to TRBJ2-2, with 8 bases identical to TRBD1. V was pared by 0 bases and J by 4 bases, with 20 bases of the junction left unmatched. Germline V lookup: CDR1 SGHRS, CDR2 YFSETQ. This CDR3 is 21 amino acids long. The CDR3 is CASSLVTRTGISSGGTGELFF. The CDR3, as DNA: TGCGCCAGCAGCTTGGTAACACGGACAGGGATAAGTTCTGGTGGCACCGGGGAGCTGTTTTTT.

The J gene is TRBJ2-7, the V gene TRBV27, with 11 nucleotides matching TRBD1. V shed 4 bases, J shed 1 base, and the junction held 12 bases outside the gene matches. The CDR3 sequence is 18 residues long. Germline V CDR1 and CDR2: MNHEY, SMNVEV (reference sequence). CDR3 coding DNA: TGTGCCAGCAGTTCCACGATCCCCGGACAGGGGGCATCCTACGAGCAGTACTTC. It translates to CASSSTIPGQGASYEQYF.

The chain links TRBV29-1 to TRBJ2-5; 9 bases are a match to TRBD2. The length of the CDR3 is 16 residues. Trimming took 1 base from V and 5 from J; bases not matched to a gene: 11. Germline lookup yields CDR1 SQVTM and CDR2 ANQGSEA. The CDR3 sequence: CSVEVGMAGGGETQYF. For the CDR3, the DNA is TGCAGCGTTGAAGTAGGGATGGCGGGAGGGGGGGAGACCCAGTACTTC. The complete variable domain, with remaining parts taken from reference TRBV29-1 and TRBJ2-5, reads SAVISQKPSRDICQRGTSLTIQCQVDSQVTMMFWYRQQPGQSLTLIATANQGSEATYESGFVIDKFPISRPNLTFSTLTVSNMSPEDSSIYLCSVEVGMAGGGETQYFGPGTRLLVL.

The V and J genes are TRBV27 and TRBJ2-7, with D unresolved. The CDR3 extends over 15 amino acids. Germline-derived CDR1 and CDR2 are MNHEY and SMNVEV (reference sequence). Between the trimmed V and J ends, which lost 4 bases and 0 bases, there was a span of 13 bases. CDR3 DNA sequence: TGTGCCAGCAGTTCCACCGCGGTACACTCCTACGAGCAGTACTTC. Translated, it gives CASSSTAVHSYEQYF.

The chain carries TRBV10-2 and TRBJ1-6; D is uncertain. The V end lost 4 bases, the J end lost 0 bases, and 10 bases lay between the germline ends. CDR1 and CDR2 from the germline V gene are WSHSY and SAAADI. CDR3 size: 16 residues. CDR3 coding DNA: TGCGCCAGCAGTGTGGCGGGAAGCTCCTATAATTCACCCCTCCACTTT. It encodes CASSVAGSSYNSPLHF.

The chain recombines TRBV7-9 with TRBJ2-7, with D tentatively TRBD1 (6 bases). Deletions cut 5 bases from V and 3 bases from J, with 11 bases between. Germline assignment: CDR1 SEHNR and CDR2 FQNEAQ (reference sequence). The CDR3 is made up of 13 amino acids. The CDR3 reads CASSRDTYYEQYF. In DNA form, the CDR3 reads TGTGCCAGCAGCCGGGACACCTACTACGAGCAGTACTTC. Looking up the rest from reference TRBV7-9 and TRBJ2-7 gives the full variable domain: DTGVSQNPRHKITKRGQNVTFRCDPISEHNRLYWYRQTLGQGPEFLTYFQNEAQLEKSRLLSDRFSAERPKGSFSTLEIQRTEQGDSAMYLCASSRDTYYEQYFGPGTRLTVT.

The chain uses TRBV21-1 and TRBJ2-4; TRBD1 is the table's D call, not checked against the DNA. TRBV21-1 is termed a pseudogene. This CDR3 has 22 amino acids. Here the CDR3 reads CASSLTGGDFVRRRGAKNIQYF. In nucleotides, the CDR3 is TGTGCCAGCAGCCTTACAGGGGGCGATTTCGTGAGGCGAAGGGGAGCCAAAAACATTCAGTACTTC.

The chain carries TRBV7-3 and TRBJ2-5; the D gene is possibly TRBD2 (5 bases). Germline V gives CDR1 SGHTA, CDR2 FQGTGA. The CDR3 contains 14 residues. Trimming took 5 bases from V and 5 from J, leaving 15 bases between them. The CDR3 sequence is CASSPGGHPETQYF. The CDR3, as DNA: TGTGCCAGCAGCCCAGGAGGTCATCCGGAGACCCAGTACTTC.

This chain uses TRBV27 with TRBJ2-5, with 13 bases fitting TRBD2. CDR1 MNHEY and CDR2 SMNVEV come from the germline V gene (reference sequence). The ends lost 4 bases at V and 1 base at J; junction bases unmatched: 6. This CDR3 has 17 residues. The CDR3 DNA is TGTGCCAGCAGTTCCCTGACTAGCGGGGGGACCCAAGAGACCCAGTACTTC. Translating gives CASSSLTSGGTQETQYF.

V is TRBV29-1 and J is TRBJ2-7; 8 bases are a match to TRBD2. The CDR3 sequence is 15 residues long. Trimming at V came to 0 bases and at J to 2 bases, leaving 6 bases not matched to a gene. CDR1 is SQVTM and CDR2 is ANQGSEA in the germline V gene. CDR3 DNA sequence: TGCAGCGTTGAAGATCTTCGGGAGGGCCCCTACGAGCAGTACTTC. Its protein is CSVEDLREGPYEQYF.

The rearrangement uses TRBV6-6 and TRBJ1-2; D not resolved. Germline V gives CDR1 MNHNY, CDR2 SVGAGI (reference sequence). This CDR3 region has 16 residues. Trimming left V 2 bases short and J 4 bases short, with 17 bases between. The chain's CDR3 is CASSYGEAVNLYGYTF. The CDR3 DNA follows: TGTGCCAGCAGTTACGGTGAGGCAGTCAACCTCTATGGCTACACCTTC.

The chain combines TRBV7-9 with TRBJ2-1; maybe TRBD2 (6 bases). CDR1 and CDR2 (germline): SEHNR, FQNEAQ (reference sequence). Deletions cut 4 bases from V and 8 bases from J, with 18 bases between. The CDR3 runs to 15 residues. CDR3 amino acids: CASSSRALASDEQFF. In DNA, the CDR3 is TGTGCCAGCAGCTCCCGGGCACTAGCATCAGATGAGCAGTTCTTC. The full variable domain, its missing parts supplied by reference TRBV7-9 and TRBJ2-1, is DTGVSQNPRHKITKRGQNVTFRCDPISEHNRLYWYRQTLGQGPEFLTYFQNEAQLEKSRLLSDRFSAERPKGSFSTLEIQRTEQGDSAMYLCASSSRALASDEQFFGPGTRLTVL.

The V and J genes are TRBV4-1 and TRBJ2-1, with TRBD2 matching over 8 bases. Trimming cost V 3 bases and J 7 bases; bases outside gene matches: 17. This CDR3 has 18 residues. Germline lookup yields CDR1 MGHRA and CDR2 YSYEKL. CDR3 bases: TGCGCCAGCAGCCATCAAACCGGACTAGCTAGTAATTTGAATGAGCAGTTCTTC. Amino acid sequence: CASSHQTGLASNLNEQFF.

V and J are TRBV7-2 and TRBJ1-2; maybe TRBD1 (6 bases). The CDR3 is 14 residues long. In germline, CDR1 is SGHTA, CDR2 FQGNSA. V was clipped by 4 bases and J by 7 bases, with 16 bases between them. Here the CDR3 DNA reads TGTGCCAGCAGCTCACAGGGTTCCCCTTTTGGCTACACCTTC. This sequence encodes CASSSQGSPFGYTF.

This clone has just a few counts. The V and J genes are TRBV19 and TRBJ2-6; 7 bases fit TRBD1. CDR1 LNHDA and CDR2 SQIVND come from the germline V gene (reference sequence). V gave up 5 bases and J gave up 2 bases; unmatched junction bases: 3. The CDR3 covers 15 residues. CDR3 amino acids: CASSPGQAGANVLTF. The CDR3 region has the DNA TGTGCCAGTAGTCCCGGACAGGCTGGGGCCAACGTCCTGACTTTC.

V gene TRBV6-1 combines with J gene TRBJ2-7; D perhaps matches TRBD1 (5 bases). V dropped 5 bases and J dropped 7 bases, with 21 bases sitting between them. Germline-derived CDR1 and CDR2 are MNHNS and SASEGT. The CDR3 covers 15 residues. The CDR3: CASSPPTTVEMEQYF. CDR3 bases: TGTGCCAGCAGTCCGCCGACGACAGTCGAGATGGAGCAGTACTTC.